This T cell receptor beta chain was sequenced for a study of T-cell memory formation after mild COVID-19. Each CDR3 protein is one row after TCRdb ran MiXCR on the 5' RACE reads. Here the sample spans 190,000 or so distinct CDR3 sequences, about 10% being singletons. Specimen: PBMCs or a T cell subset sorted from them (not recorded which). The receptor comes from a man aged 18-30 years who had mild COVID-19 (a few samples of this study predate the infection). Cell type and time point are not known.

The DNA for the CDR3 is TGTGCCAGCTCACCACAGGGCTCAGGATCTGAAGCTTTCTTT. It codes for CASSPQGSGSEAFF. V and J are TRBV18 and TRBJ1-1; no clear D gene. Germline V CDR1 and CDR2: KGHSH, LQKENI. CDR3 length equals 14 residues. Trimming took off 1 base at V and 6 bases at J, with 12 bases between the two ends.